This T cell receptor beta chain derives from a study of Graves' ophthalmopathy and Graves' hyperthyroidism. Germline V gene sequence: CDR1 SGHRS, CDR2 YFSETQ. V was pared by 4 bases and J by 0 bases, with 10 bases of the junction left unmatched. This CDR3 comprises 18 residues. Beta-chain TCR CDR3 regions were amplified from RNA transcripts. Second-round multiplex PCR came after first-round RT-PCR with HTBI primers. TCRdb analysed the multiplex PCR reads with MiXCR anew, one entry per CDR3 protein. The sample consists of roughly 600,000 distinct CDR3 sequences, less than 40% of them appearing once. This clonotype has a count of ten or more. Its target is not known. Study findings and constraints: In predicting ophthalmopathy progression, the model reached nearly 71% sensitivity and around 72% specificity.

The sequencing input was peripheral blood or thyroid tissue (not recorded which). The V and J genes are TRBV5-1 and TRBJ1-5; TRBD1 matches at 10 bases. The clonotype originates from an adult man with Graves' hyperthyroidism. CDR3 DNA: TGCGCCAGCAGCCCTGGACAGGGGGGACTCTATAGCAATCAGCCCCAGCATTTT. Protein: CASSPGQGGLYSNQPQHF.